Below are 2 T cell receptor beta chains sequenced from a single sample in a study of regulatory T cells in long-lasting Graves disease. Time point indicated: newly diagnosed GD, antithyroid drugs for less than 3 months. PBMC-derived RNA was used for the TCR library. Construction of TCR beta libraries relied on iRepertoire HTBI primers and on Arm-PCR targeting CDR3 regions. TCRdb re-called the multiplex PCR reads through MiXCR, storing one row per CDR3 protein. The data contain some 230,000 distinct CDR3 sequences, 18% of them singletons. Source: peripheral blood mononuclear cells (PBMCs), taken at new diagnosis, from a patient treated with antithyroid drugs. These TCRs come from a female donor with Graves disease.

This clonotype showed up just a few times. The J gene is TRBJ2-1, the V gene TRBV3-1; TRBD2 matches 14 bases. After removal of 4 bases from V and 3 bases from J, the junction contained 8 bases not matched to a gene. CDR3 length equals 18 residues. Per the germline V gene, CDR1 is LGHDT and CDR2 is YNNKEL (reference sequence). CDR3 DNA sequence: TGTGCCAGCAGCCTGGGGACTAGCGGGAGCGGCCGCTACAATGAGCAGTTCTTC. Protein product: CASSLGTSGSGRYNEQFF.

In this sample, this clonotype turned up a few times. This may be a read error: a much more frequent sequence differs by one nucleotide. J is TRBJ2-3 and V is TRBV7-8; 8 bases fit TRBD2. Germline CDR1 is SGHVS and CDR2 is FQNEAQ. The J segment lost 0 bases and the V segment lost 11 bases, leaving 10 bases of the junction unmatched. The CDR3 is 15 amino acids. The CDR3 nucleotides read TGTGCCCGCACCCGGGGGGGTGATAGCACAGATACGCAGTATTTT. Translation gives CARTRGGDSTDTQYF.